This is a list of T cell receptor beta chains from one sample in a study of T cell repertoires in cytomegalovirus infection. Using its own MiXCR run on the reads, TCRdb lists one record per CDR3 protein. The sample lists under 100,000 distinct CDR3 sequences; 3% to 4.5% were seen once. Specimen: PBMCs. Receptors were obtained from a human donor in good health (CMV status not recorded). Some clones in this sample may be carry-over from other donors' samples. Each CDR3 is given with its conserved first and last residue. A D gene is named only where the DNA matches it firmly. Size is stated as once, few, many, or a class for an expanded clone.

d_gene,j_gene,len,v_gene,abundance,CDR3aa,CDR3nt
TRBD1,TRBJ2-6,16,TRBV7-8,many,CASRSRDRSGANVLTF,TGTGCCAGCAGGTCCCGGGACAGATCTGGGGCCAACGTCCTGACTTTC
TRBD1,TRBJ2-3,15,TRBV28,many,CATNAGTGLTDTQYF,TGTGCCACCAACGCCGGGACAGGACTCACAGATACGCAGTATTTT
NA,TRBJ2-7,13,TRBV7-2,many,CASSLEWGRQQYF,TGTGCCAGCAGCTTAGAATGGGGAAGGCAGCAGTACTTC
TRBD1,TRBJ2-1,15,TRBV14,many,CASSPRDRRDYEQFF,TGTGCCAGCAGCCCTCGGGACAGGCGGGACTATGAGCAGTTCTTC
NA,TRBJ1-1,15,TRBV18,many,CASSPALNREGVAFF,TGTGCCAGCTCACCAGCTTTGAACAGGGAGGGAGTAGCTTTCTTT
NA,TRBJ2-1,12,TRBV12-3/TRBV12-4,many,CASSFPLNEQFF,TGTGCCAGCAGTTTCCCCTTGAATGAGCAGTTCTTC
NA,TRBJ1-3,13,TRBV12-3/TRBV12-4,many,CASNQLTRNTIYF,TGTGCCAGCAACCAGCTTACCCGAAACACCATATATTTT
NA,TRBJ1-1,14,TRBV7-2,many,CASSLGAANTEAFF,TGTGCCAGCAGCTTAGGTGCAGCGAACACTGAAGCTTTCTTT
NA,TRBJ2-1,13,TRBV6-1,many,CASSSVSYNEQFF,TGTGCCAGCAGTTCTGTGTCCTACAATGAGCAGTTCTTC
NA,TRBJ2-1,11,TRBV6-2/TRBV6-3,many,CASSTSDEQFF,TGTGCCAGCAGTACATCGGATGAGCAGTTCTTC
NA,TRBJ1-5,13,TRBV4-1,many,CASSQLLNQPQHF,TGTGCCAGCAGCCAACTGCTGAATCAGCCCCAGCATTTT